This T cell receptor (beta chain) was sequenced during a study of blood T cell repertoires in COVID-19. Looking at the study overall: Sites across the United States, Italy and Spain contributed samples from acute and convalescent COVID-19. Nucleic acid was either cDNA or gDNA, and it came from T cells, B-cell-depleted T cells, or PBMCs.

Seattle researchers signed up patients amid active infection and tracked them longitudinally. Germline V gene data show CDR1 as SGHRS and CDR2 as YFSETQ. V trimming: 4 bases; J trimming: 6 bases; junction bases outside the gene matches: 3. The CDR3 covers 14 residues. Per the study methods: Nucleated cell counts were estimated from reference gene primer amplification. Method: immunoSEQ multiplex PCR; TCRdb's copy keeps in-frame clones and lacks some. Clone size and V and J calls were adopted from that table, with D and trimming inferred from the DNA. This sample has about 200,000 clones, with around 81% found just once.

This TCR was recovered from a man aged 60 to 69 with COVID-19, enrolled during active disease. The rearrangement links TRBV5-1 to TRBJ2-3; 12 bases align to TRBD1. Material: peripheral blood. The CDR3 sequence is CASSRDRGQDTQYF. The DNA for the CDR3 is TGCGCCAGCAGCAGGGACAGGGGGCAGGATACGCAGTATTTT.